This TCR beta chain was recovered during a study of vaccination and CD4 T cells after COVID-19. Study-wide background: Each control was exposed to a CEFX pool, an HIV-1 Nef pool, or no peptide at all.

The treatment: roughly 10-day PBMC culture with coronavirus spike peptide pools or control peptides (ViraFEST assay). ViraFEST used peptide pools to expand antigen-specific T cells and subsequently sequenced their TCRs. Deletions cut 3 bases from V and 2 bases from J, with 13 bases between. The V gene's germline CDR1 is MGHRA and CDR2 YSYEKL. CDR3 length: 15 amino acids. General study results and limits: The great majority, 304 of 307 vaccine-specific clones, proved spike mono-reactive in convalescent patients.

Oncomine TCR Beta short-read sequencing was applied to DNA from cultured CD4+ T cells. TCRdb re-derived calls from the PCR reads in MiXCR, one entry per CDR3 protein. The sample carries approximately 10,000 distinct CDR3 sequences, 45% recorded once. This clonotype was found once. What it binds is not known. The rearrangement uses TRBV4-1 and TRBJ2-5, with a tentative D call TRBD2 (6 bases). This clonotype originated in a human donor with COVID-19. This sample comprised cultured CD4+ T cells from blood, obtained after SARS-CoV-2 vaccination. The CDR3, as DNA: TGCGCCAGCAGCCAGGGGATGGGGACTCAAGAGACCCAGTACTTC. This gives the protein CASSQGMGTQETQYF.